These 23 T cell receptor beta chains share one sample of origin, sequenced in a study of Graves' ophthalmopathy and Graves' hyperthyroidism. Investigators amplified TCR beta CDR3 regions from RNA transcripts. In the first round, RT-PCR was carried out with HTBI primers, and a multiplex PCR formed the second round. TCRdb independently ran MiXCR on the multiplex PCR reads; one entry per CDR3 protein. The sample comprises 660,000 or so distinct CDR3 sequences, roughly 41% of which are singletons, and 3.3% rests with the top ten. The sequenced sample was peripheral blood. The source is an adult man with Graves' ophthalmopathy.

This clonotype was detected many times. The rearrangement links TRBV27 to TRBJ1-1, with TRBD1 identical over 7 bases. The CDR3 is 16 amino acids. The germline V gene has CDR1 MNHEY and CDR2 SMNVEV (reference sequence). V trimming: 5 bases; J trimming: 4 bases; junction bases outside the gene matches: 13. The chain's CDR3 is CASSPRQGHPGTEAFF. As DNA, the CDR3 is TGTGCCAGCAGTCCCAGACAGGGCCACCCTGGCACTGAAGCTTTCTTT.

This clonotype was observed at least ten times. The chain links TRBV19 to TRBJ1-5; D possibly corresponds to TRBD1 (5 bases). Germline V lookup: CDR1 LNHDA, CDR2 SQIVND (reference sequence). CDR3 length: 14 amino acids. Trimming cost V 4 bases and J 7 bases, with 14 bases left between them. The CDR3 loop reads CASSTRGWGQPQHF. The CDR3 coding sequence is TGTGCCAGTAGTACGCGCGGATGGGGGCAGCCCCAGCATTTT.

Concerning this clonotype itself: At one of its ends the junction is not consistent with the germline gene, which may arise from a read error. The gene calls are TRBV5-5 and TRBJ1-2; tentatively, D is TRBD1 (5 bases). Looked up from germline, CDR1 is SGHKS and CDR2 is YYEKEE (reference sequence). This CDR3 region has 13 residues. CDR3 bases: TGTGCCGGCAGCTCGGACAAGGGTTATGGCTACACCTTC. This encodes CAGSSDKGYGYTF.

This clonotype was detected many times. The chain recombines TRBV10-3 with TRBJ2-5; possible D gene TRBD1, 6 bases. The length of the CDR3 is 14 residues. Trimming shortened V by 11 bases and J by 5 bases, and 21 bases separated the two germline ends. CDR1 and CDR2 from the germline V gene are ENHRY and SYGVKD. CDR3 in DNA: TGTGCCTCCAGGGGAACTGGAGCGATCGAGACCCAGTACTTC. Residues: CASRGTGAIETQYF.

This clonotype was observed many times. J is TRBJ1-2 and V is TRBV5-8, with no clear D. CDR1 and CDR2 from the germline V gene are SGHTS and YDEGEE. This CDR3 comprises 14 residues. With 0 bases removed from V and 3 bases from J, the gap between germline ends came to 9 bases. Here the CDR3 reads CASSLGSDYYGYTF. The CDR3, as DNA: TGTGCCAGCAGCTTGGGATCTGACTACTATGGCTACACCTTC.

The rearrangement uses TRBV29-1 and TRBJ1-1; D call uncertain. V lost 3 bases and J lost 5, with 19 bases in between. The CDR3 has 15 residues. CDR1 and CDR2 from the germline V gene are SQVTM and ANQGSEA. CDR3: CSVEPRLRTGTEAFF. CDR3 sequence (DNA): TGCAGCGTTGAGCCAAGGCTGAGAACGGGTACTGAAGCTTTCTTT.

The rearrangement links TRBV7-9 to TRBJ2-7, with D tentatively TRBD1 (5 bases). The CDR3 is 16 residues long. Trimming took off 6 bases at V and 0 bases at J, with 18 bases between the two ends. Germline V gene lookup returns CDR1 SEHNR and CDR2 FQNEAQ (reference sequence). CDR3 sequence (DNA): TGTGCCAGCAGTCCTATAGGGGAACGCGGCTCCTACGAGCAGTACTTC. This translates into CASSPIGERGSYEQYF.

This clonotype has ten or more counts. The genes are TRBV20-1 and TRBJ2-7; D could derive from TRBD1 or TRBD2 (5 bases each). This CDR3 contains 13 residues. With 4 bases removed from V and 4 bases from J, the gap between germline ends came to 14 bases. CDR1 is DFQATT, CDR2 SNEGSKA, per germline (reference sequence). The CDR3 DNA is TGCAGTGCTACCGGGACGGCTCGTTACGAGCAGTACTTC. Its translation is CSATGTARYEQYF.

This clonotype came up many times. The V and J genes are TRBV6-5 and TRBJ2-7, with unresolved D. This CDR3 comprises 14 residues. With 0 bases removed from V and 5 bases from J, the gap between germline ends came to 11 bases. CDR1 MNHEY and CDR2 SVGAGI come from the germline V gene. CDR3 loop: CASSYSPTGDEQYF. Written as DNA, the CDR3 is TGTGCCAGCAGTTACTCCCCGACGGGCGACGAGCAGTACTTC.

This clonotype was recorded at least ten times. The chain combines TRBV3-1 with TRBJ2-5, with TRBD1 matching 11 bases. Germline V lookup: CDR1 LGHDT, CDR2 YNNKEL (reference sequence). Losses at the gene ends were 1 base for V and 4 bases for J; bases not matched to a gene: 5. CDR3 size: 16 residues. In DNA, the CDR3 is TGTGCCAGCAGCCAAGTTCCGGACAGGGGGCGAGAGACCCAGTACTTC. Its translation is CASSQVPDRGRETQYF.

Of note for this clonotype: Since a much larger clone is just one base distant, this may be a read error. The rearrangement links TRBV15 to TRBJ2-3; D is tentatively TRBD1 or TRBD2 (6 bases each). The CDR3 extends over 13 amino acids. From germline, CDR1 is LNHNV and CDR2 YYDKDF (reference sequence). CDR3 coding DNA: TGTGACACGGCCGGGGGCCCCTCAGATACGCAGTATTTT. It encodes CDTAGGPSDTQYF.

This clonotype was seen many times. The J gene is TRBJ1-6, the V gene TRBV7-2; no firm D call. This CDR3 is 15 amino acids long. V lost 5 bases, J lost 9 bases, and 17 bases lay in between. Per the germline V gene, CDR1 is SGHTA and CDR2 is FQGNSA. The CDR3 DNA follows: TGTGCCAGCAGCCCTGTATCTAGGTGGGGTTCACCCCTCCACTTT. Residues: CASSPVSRWGSPLHF.

V is TRBV10-3 and J is TRBJ1-1; 7 bases align to TRBD1. The germline gives CDR1 ENHRY, CDR2 SYGVKD. The CDR3 has 15 residues. The V and J ends lost 6 bases and 0 bases, in that order; junction bases with no gene match: 7. The CDR3 region has the DNA TGTGCCATCAGCTTACCGGGACAGTTGAACACTGAAGCTTTCTTT. Its translation is CAISLPGQLNTEAFF.

This clonotype showed up many times. The V gene is TRBV12-3 or TRBV12-4, the J gene TRBJ1-5; TRBD1 agrees at 8 bases. The V segment lost 6 bases and the J segment 6 bases; nucleotides outside the gene matches: 4. The CDR3 sequence is 13 residues long. The DNA for the CDR3 is TGTGCCAGCAGAGGACAGGGCGGTCAGCCCCAGCATTTT. It codes for CASRGQGGQPQHF.

This clonotype was seen more than once but under ten times. The chain combines TRBV25-1 with TRBJ1-2; 8 bases are shared with TRBD1. CDR3 size: 15 residues. Germline CDR1 and CDR2: MGHDK and SYGVNS. Trimming took 5 bases from V and 3 from J; bases not matched to a gene: 8. CDR3 amino acids: CASSNGQGVDYGYTF. CDR3 nucleotides: TGTGCCAGCAGTAACGGACAGGGAGTAGACTATGGCTACACCTTC.

This clonotype was detected only a few times. For the CDR3, the DNA is TGTGCCAGCAGCTTAGTGTATAGCTCTGGAAACACCATATATTTT. As protein: CASSLVYSSGNTIYF. The chain is built from TRBV7-2 and TRBJ1-3, with D hard to call. Germline V gene sequence: CDR1 SGHTA, CDR2 FQGNSA. CDR3 length: 15 residues. The V end was cut by 1 base, the J end by 0 bases, with 7 bases between. Looking up the rest from reference TRBV7-2 and TRBJ1-3 gives the full variable domain: GAGVSQSPSNKVTEKGKDVELRCDPISGHTALYWYRQSLGQGLEFLIYFQGNSAPDKSGLPSDRFSAERTGGSVSTLTIQRTQQEDSAVYLCASSLVYSSGNTIYFGEGSWLTVV.

There are many counts of this clonotype. This chain joins TRBV5-5 and TRBJ2-5; D is perhaps TRBD1 or TRBD2 (5 bases each). Trimming removed 7 bases at V and 10 bases at J, with 20 bases between. The CDR3 runs to 13 residues. CDR1 and CDR2 from the germline V gene are SGHKS and YYEKEE (reference sequence). The CDR3 nucleotides read TGTGCCAGCCTCGGGGCTGGGCTGAGCGGCCAGTACTTC. It translates to CASLGAGLSGQYF.

This clonotype was recorded at least ten times. The chain carries TRBV24-1 and TRBJ1-3; D ambiguous. Germline values: CDR1 KGHDR, CDR2 SFDVKD. V was cut by 5 bases and J by 0 bases, with 13 bases left in between. The length of the CDR3 is 16 residues. The CDR3 loop is CATSGSAESSGNTIYF. CDR3 bases: TGTGCCACCAGTGGGTCCGCGGAGAGCTCTGGAAACACCATATATTTT.

In the case of this clonotype: A clone one base away is much larger, so this may be a read error. The chain couples TRBV10-3 to TRBJ2-5; D remains ambiguous. Germline values: CDR1 ENHRY, CDR2 SYGVKD. The V end was cut by 10 bases, the J end by 4 bases, with 22 bases between. The CDR3 loop spans 15 amino acids. The CDR3 DNA follows: TGTGCCAGCAGCTCCATAGGCAGGATGGGAGAGACCCAGTACTTC. Translating it yields CASSSIGRMGETQYF.

This clonotype was counted at least ten times. V is TRBV29-1 and J is TRBJ1-2, with D maybe TRBD1 (5 bases). The V end lost 0 bases, the J end lost 7 bases, and 21 bases lay between the germline ends. Germline values: CDR1 SQVTM, CDR2 ANQGSEA. The CDR3 length is 16 residues. The chain's CDR3 is CSVEDGPDSVGFGYTF. The CDR3 DNA reads TGCAGCGTTGAAGATGGTCCCGACAGCGTCGGTTTTGGCTACACCTTC.

As concerns this clonotype: This is likely a read error, given that the CDR3 carries no conserved phenylalanine or tryptophan at its end. The chain recombines TRBV25-1 with TRBJ2-5; D may correspond to TRBD1 or TRBD2 (7 bases each). CDR1 MGHDK and CDR2 SYGVNS come from the germline V gene. With 8 bases removed from V and 5 bases from J, the gap between germline ends came to 24 bases. CDR3 size: 16 residues. CDR3 nucleotide sequence: TGTGCCAGCGGGAGGGGAGAGACAGGGATTTTGGAGACCCAGTACCTC. Translating it yields CASGRGETGILETQYL.

This clonotype was detected ten times or more. This rearrangement joins TRBV10-3 to TRBJ2-7; D possibly uses TRBD1 or TRBD2 (5 bases each). Germline V gene sequence: CDR1 ENHRY, CDR2 SYGVKD. V gave up 7 bases and J gave up 0 bases, with 10 bases separating them. The length of the CDR3 is 13 residues. CDR3 DNA sequence: TGTGCCATCAACGGGGCGATCTCCTACGAGCAGTACTTC. It yields the protein CAINGAISYEQYF.

This clonotype was seen repeatedly, ten times or more. V is TRBV2 and J is TRBJ2-7; no firm D call. Looked up from germline, CDR1 is SNHLY and CDR2 is FYNNEI. V lost 4 bases, J lost 3 bases, and 10 bases lay in between. The CDR3 is 13 amino acids. Here the CDR3 reads CASSAGRSYEQYF. The CDR3 DNA reads as TGTGCCAGCAGTGCCGGCAGAAGCTACGAGCAGTACTTC.